This TCR beta chain was identified during a study of CD8+ T cells in alopecia areata. Whole-study context: A 6-month off-drug phase came after tofacitinib, which had lasted 6 to 18 months. Whole-study results and caveats: Sequencing of scalp tissue also captures the resident alphabeta T cells of normal skin.

Those with alopecia areata gave lesional scalp punch biopsies and peripheral blood. Extracted from the samples, RNA was reverse transcribed into cDNA to serve as the sequencing template. The method was immunoSEQ multiplex PCR; TCRdb's version includes in-frame clones alone and lacks a portion of them. The repertoire has more than 100,000 clones, around 60% of them found once; the top ten carry less than 5.5%. This CDR3 is 17 amino acids long. Germline V CDR1 and CDR2: SQVTM, ANQGSEA. The V gene lost 4 bases and the J gene lost 5 bases, with 24 bases spanning the gap. With regard to this clone: Antigen specificity is unknown.

The chain carries TRBV29-1 and TRBJ2-1, with D possibly TRBD1 on 6 matching bases. Sequenced material: CD4+ T cells sorted from blood, taken at week 0. The TCR comes from a human donor with alopecia areata. CDR3 sequence (DNA): TGCAGCGTTGTTATGCTCGCGTGGGACACATCCGACAATGAGCAGTTCTTC. Translation: CSVVMLAWDTSDNEQFF.